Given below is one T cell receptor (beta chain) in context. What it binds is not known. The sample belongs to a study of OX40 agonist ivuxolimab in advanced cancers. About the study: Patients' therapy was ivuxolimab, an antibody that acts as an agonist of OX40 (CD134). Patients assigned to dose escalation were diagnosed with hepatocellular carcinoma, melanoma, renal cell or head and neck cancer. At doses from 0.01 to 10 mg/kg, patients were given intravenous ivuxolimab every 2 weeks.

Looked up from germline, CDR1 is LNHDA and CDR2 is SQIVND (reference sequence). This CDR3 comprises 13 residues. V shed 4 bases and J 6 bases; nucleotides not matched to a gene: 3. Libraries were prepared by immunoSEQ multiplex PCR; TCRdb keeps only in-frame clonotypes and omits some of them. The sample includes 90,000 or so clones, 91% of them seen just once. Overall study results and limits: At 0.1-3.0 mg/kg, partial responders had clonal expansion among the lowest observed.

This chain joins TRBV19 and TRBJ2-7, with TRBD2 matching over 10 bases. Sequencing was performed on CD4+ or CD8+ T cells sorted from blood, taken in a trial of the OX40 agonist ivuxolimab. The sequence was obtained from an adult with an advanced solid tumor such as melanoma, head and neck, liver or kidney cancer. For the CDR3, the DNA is TGTGCCAGTAGTACGCTAGCGGGAGTCGAGCAGTACTTC. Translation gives CASSTLAGVEQYF.